This T cell receptor (beta chain) was sequenced during a study of blood T cells in healthy people across ages. A sample-barcoded 5' primer and a J-beta primer mix were used in a second PCR of roughly 7 to 11 cycles. TCRdb analysed the 5' RACE reads with MiXCR anew, one entry per CDR3 protein. The profile shows hundreds of thousands of distinct CDR3 sequences, roughly 32% of them singletons. This clonotype turned up a few times. Antigen specificity is unknown. Healthy Caucasian individuals from Russia aged about 6 to 95 were enrolled as donors. Deletions cut 4 bases from V and 8 bases from J, with 9 bases between. Germline CDR1 is SEHNR and CDR2 is FQNEAQ (reference sequence). The CDR3 spans 13 residues. Broader study findings: It was held that the diversity estimates obtained from one million T cells were underestimates.

The chain combines TRBV7-9 with TRBJ1-6; no clear D. The clonotype was recovered from a woman at least 80 years old in good health. The sample comprised blood. The CDR3 here is CASSSVRDSPLHF. CDR3 nucleotide sequence: TGTGCCAGCAGCTCGGTCCGGGATTCACCCCTCCACTTT.